These 32 T cell receptor beta chains came from one sample sequenced in a study of spatial heterogeneity in lung cancer. TCRdb redid the calling of the 5' RACE reads with MiXCR, one entry per CDR3 protein. The top ten clones hold 20% to 30% of a sample with fewer than 13,000 distinct CDR3 sequences, about 8.6% of them seen once. The time point here: sample taken at primary tumor resection. Sequencing was performed on whole RNA extracted from tumor and nontumor lung tissue, or from frozen PBMC, and the material was left unsorted. The sample in question was PBMCs, obtained at surgery. The receptor set was obtained from a male donor with early-stage non-small cell lung cancer.

By frequency in the sample, this clonotype is medium-sized. The chain carries TRBV6-5 and TRBJ2-6; D is ambiguous. Germline loops: CDR1 MNHEY, CDR2 SVGAGI. This CDR3 spans 19 amino acids. The V and J ends lost 2 bases and 0 bases respectively, with 17 bases between them. The CDR3 here is CASSYLIAGFPSGANVLTF. The DNA for the CDR3 is TGTGCCAGCAGTTACCTCATTGCCGGGTTCCCCTCTGGGGCCAACGTCCTGACTTTC.

This clonotype showed up many times. This rearrangement joins TRBV20-1 to TRBJ2-2; D not certain. The CDR3 has 13 residues. Between the trimmed V and J ends, which lost 3 bases and 2 bases, there was a span of 7 bases. CDR1 and CDR2 from the germline V gene are DFQATT and SNEGSKA (reference sequence). CDR3 DNA sequence: TGCAGTGCTAGGAGGTCCAACACCGGGGAGCTGTTTTTT. Translation gives CSARRSNTGELFF.

In this sample, this clonotype turned up many times. V and J are TRBV20-1 and TRBJ2-1; maybe TRBD1 (6 bases). Germline V gene lookup returns CDR1 DFQATT and CDR2 SNEGSKA (reference sequence). The CDR3 is made up of 13 amino acids. The V and J ends lost 4 bases and 8 bases respectively, with 15 bases between them. CDR3: CSATSNRVHEQFF. In DNA, the CDR3 is TGCAGTGCTACAAGTAACAGGGTACATGAGCAGTTCTTC.

This clonotype was seen many times. The chain uses TRBV12-3 or TRBV12-4 and TRBJ2-6, with D hard to call. The CDR3 has 17 amino acids. Deletions cut 3 bases from V and 1 base from J, with 13 bases between. CDR3 in amino acids: CASSFTSVRSGANVLTF. CDR3 DNA sequence: TGTGCCAGCAGTTTTACCTCGGTGAGGTCTGGGGCCAACGTCCTGACTTTC.

V is TRBV7-9 and J is TRBJ2-3; D unresolved. The CDR3 consists of 13 residues. Trimming pared 0 bases from V and 3 bases from J, leaving 4 bases between. Germline CDR1 and CDR2: SEHNR and FQNEAQ (reference sequence). In DNA form, the CDR3 reads TGTGCCAGCAGCTTAGCGTCGACAGATACGCAGTATTTT. Residues: CASSLASTDTQYF.

The chain uses TRBV10-3 and TRBJ1-1; no clear D. This CDR3 region has 11 residues. Germline CDR1 ENHRY, CDR2 SYGVKD. V lost 6 bases and J lost 6, with 8 bases in between. This CDR3 reads CAIRYGAEAFF. In nucleotides, the CDR3 is TGTGCCATCAGGTACGGGGCTGAAGCTTTCTTT.

Many counts were recorded for this clonotype. The chain employs TRBV5-1 and TRBJ2-2; the D gene could be TRBD1 or TRBD2 (5 bases each). Germline assignment: CDR1 SGHRS and CDR2 YFSETQ. The V end was cut by 0 bases, the J end by 6 bases, with 9 bases between. This CDR3 spans 14 amino acids. As DNA, the CDR3 is TGCGCCAGCAGCTTGGTTCGGGGCCCCGGGGAGCTGTTTTTT. Encoded protein: CASSLVRGPGELFF.

This clonotype turned up a few times. The rearrangement uses TRBV18 and TRBJ2-2, with unresolved D. This CDR3 comprises 18 residues. The germline gives CDR1 KGHSH, CDR2 LQKENI. The V end lost 0 bases, the J end lost 5 bases, and 19 bases lay between the germline ends. The CDR3 reads CASSPPRSHPGRTGELFF. CDR3 nucleotide sequence: TGTGCCAGCTCACCACCACGGTCCCATCCTGGTAGAACCGGGGAGCTGTTTTTT. The variable domain in full, with the rest retrieved from reference TRBV18 and TRBJ2-2, is NAGVMQNPRHLVRRRGQEARLRCSPMKGHSHVYWYRQLPEEGLKFMVYLQKENIIDESGMPKERFSAEFPKEGPSILRIQQVVRGDSAAYFCASSPPRSHPGRTGELFFGEGSRLTVL.

This clonotype was recorded many times. This chain joins TRBV20-1 and TRBJ2-2; no reliable D call. The CDR3 has 12 residues. Germline lookup yields CDR1 DFQATT and CDR2 SNEGSKA (reference sequence). Between the trimmed V and J ends, which lost 4 bases and 1 base, there was a span of 4 bases. This CDR3 reads CSATENTGELFF. The CDR3 DNA sequence: TGCAGTGCTACGGAGAACACCGGGGAGCTGTTTTTT.

This clonotype is deemed medium-sized. V usage is TRBV30 and J usage is TRBJ2-2; a weak D match, TRBD1 (5 bases). Germline lookup yields CDR1 GTSNPN and CDR2 SVGIG (reference sequence). This CDR3 contains 14 residues. With 2 bases removed from V and 5 bases from J, the gap between germline ends came to 12 bases. CDR3 sequence: CAWSSGRDTGELFF. For the CDR3, the DNA is TGTGCCTGGAGTTCAGGCAGGGATACCGGGGAGCTGTTTTTT.

The chain employs TRBV7-2 and TRBJ2-3, with D maybe TRBD2 (7 bases). The CDR3 extends over 14 amino acids. The V gene lost 3 bases and the J gene lost 4 bases, with 11 bases spanning the gap. The germline V gene has CDR1 SGHTA and CDR2 FQGNSA. The CDR3 loop is CASSLGGAADTQYF. In DNA, the CDR3 is TGTGCCAGCAGCTTGGGGGGGGCGGCAGATACGCAGTATTTT.

This clonotype was observed at least ten times. The chain links TRBV13 to TRBJ2-2; D not certain. Trimming pared 7 bases from V and 6 bases from J, leaving 6 bases between. Per germline, CDR1 PRHDT and CDR2 FYEKMQ (reference sequence). This CDR3 has 11 residues. This chain's CDR3 is CASMLAGELFF. Written as DNA, the CDR3 is TGTGCCAGCATGTTGGCCGGGGAGCTGTTTTTT.

This sequence joins TRBV6-1 and TRBJ1-5; 7 bases map to TRBD1. V shed 5 bases and J 2 bases; nucleotides not matched to a gene: 6. CDR3 size: 15 residues. Germline loops: CDR1 MNHNS, CDR2 SASEGT. The CDR3 coding sequence is TGTGCCAGCAGTACGACAGGGACTGGCAATCAGCCCCAGCATTTT. It codes for CASSTTGTGNQPQHF.

This clonotype was detected many times. The chain uses TRBV7-2 and TRBJ2-7; the match to TRBD1 covers 7 bases. V lost 5 bases, J lost 3 bases, and 7 bases stayed unmatched. Germline V gene data show CDR1 as SGHTA and CDR2 as FQGNSA. The CDR3 is 14 residues long. DNA for the CDR3: TGTGCCAGCAGCCCCGCCAGGGGGTTCTACGAGCAGTACTTC. Its protein product is CASSPARGFYEQYF. Filled out from reference TRBV7-2 and TRBJ2-7, the complete variable domain reads GAGVSQSPSNKVTEKGKDVELRCDPISGHTALYWYRQSLGQGLEFLIYFQGNSAPDKSGLPSDRFSAERTGGSVSTLTIQRTQQEDSAVYLCASSPARGFYEQYFGPGTRLTVT.

This clonotype was recorded at least ten times. V usage is TRBV18 and J usage is TRBJ2-1, with 9 bases matching TRBD1. The CDR3 totals 14 residues. V was clipped by 3 bases and J by 9 bases; unmatched bases: 6. The germline V gene encodes CDR1 KGHSH and CDR2 LQKENI. The CDR3 loop is CASSPEQGAGEQFF. For the CDR3, the DNA is TGTGCCAGCTCACCTGAACAGGGGGCTGGTGAGCAGTTCTTC.

This clonotype has ten or more counts. The J gene is TRBJ1-2, the V gene TRBV29-1, with TRBD1 as a possible D gene (6 bases). Trimming shortened V by 5 bases and J by 6 bases, and 13 bases separated the two germline ends. In germline, CDR1 is SQVTM, CDR2 ANQGSEA. CDR3 length: 12 amino acids. DNA of the CDR3: TGCAGCGTTCGCTACGGGGACAATGGCTACACCTTC. It specifies CSVRYGDNGYTF.

Judged by abundance, this clonotype is medium-sized (0.01 to 0.1%). The chain recombines TRBV28 with TRBJ2-5; 8 bases align to TRBD2. Germline CDR1 is MDHEN and CDR2 is SYDVKM. The CDR3 consists of 13 residues. The junction had 9 bases not matched to a gene; V was cut back by 8 bases and J by 7 bases. The CDR3 reads CASPPGGHGTQYF. The CDR3 coding sequence is TGTGCCAGCCCTCCGGGGGGGCATGGGACCCAGTACTTC. The whole variable domain, remainder taken from reference TRBV28 and TRBJ2-5, is DVKVTQSSRYLVKRTGEKVFLECVQDMDHENMFWYRQDPGLGLRLIYFSYDVKMKEKGDIPEGYSVSREKKERFSLILESASTNQTSMYLCASPPGGHGTQYFGPGTRLLVL.

The chain is built from TRBV11-1 and TRBJ2-7; 9 bases are shared with TRBD1. The CDR3 totals 16 residues. V shed 3 bases and J 2 bases; nucleotides not matched to a gene: 8. Germline V CDR1 and CDR2: SGHAT, FQDESV (reference sequence). Here the CDR3 DNA reads TGTGCCAGCAGCTTCTCGGGGGACAGGGTCACCTACGAGCAGTACTTC. It translates to CASSFSGDRVTYEQYF.

The sample holds many counts of this clonotype. This chain links TRBV6-2 or TRBV6-3 with TRBJ1-2, with 8 positions matching TRBD1. J was trimmed by 1 base and V by 10 bases; bases with no gene match: 2. The CDR3 sequence is 12 residues long. CDR1 and CDR2 (germline): MNHEY, SVGEGT. This chain's CDR3 is CAIGQGNYGYTF. The CDR3 nucleotides read TGTGCCATTGGACAGGGTAACTATGGCTACACCTTC.

This clonotype was observed at least ten times. The chain combines TRBV12-3 or TRBV12-4 with TRBJ2-7, with 7 bases fitting TRBD2. The trim removed 5 bases at V and 0 bases at J, leaving 4 bases unmatched. The CDR3 totals 14 residues. The CDR3 reads CASSPPSGSYEQYF. The CDR3 DNA reads TGTGCCAGCAGTCCTCCTAGCGGCTCCTACGAGCAGTACTTC.

The chain joins TRBV4-3 to TRBJ2-1; D possibly uses TRBD1 or TRBD2 (6 bases each). V lost 0 bases and J lost 0, with 9 bases in between. The V gene's germline CDR1 is LGHNA and CDR2 YSLEER. The CDR3 consists of 16 residues. CDR3 coding DNA: TGCGCCAGCAGCCAAGAGGGGGGCAGCTCCTACAATGAGCAGTTCTTC. Encoded protein: CASSQEGGSSYNEQFF.

This clonotype came up many times. V gene TRBV20-1 combines with J gene TRBJ2-3; the D gene is possibly TRBD2 (7 bases). The CDR3 covers 14 residues. V was cut by 5 bases and J by 0 bases, with 12 bases left in between. Germline V gene sequence: CDR1 DFQATT, CDR2 SNEGSKA (reference sequence). As DNA, the CDR3 is TGCAGTGCTCCTAAGGGGGGGAGCACAGATACGCAGTATTTT. This translates into CSAPKGGSTDTQYF.

This clonotype appeared many times. The chain uses TRBV6-5 and TRBJ2-3; tentatively, D is TRBD1 (5 bases). Germline CDR1 and CDR2: MNHEY and SVGAGI. The length of the CDR3 is 14 residues. V was clipped by 2 bases and J by 0 bases, with 6 bases between them. The CDR3 loop is CASSYGASTDTQYF. Here the CDR3 DNA reads TGTGCCAGCAGTTACGGGGCGAGCACAGATACGCAGTATTTT.

Ten or more counts support this clonotype. This chain connects TRBV6-1 to TRBJ2-3; perhaps TRBD1 as D (6 bases). CDR3 length equals 16 residues. Trimming removed 9 bases at V and 0 bases at J, with 19 bases between. Germline V gene lookup returns CDR1 MNHNS and CDR2 SASEGT. This chain's CDR3 is CASKEVGGPSTDTQYF. The CDR3 DNA reads as TGTGCCAGTAAGGAGGTTGGGGGCCCGAGCACAGATACGCAGTATTTT.

This clonotype was counted ten times or more. The chain has TRBV7-9 and TRBJ2-7, with TRBD1 matching 9 bases. V gave up 5 bases and J gave up 4 bases; unmatched junction bases: 9. This CDR3 contains 15 residues. In germline, CDR1 is SEHNR, CDR2 FQNEAQ (reference sequence). CDR3 DNA sequence: TGTGCCAGCAGCCCCAGGACAGGGGTTCGGTACGAGCAGTACTTC. Protein: CASSPRTGVRYEQYF.

This clonotype showed up many times. The J gene is TRBJ2-3, the V gene TRBV7-8, with 9 bases matching TRBD2. CDR1 SGHVS and CDR2 FQNEAQ come from the germline V gene. The CDR3 covers 19 residues. Trimming cost V 6 bases and J 0 bases; bases outside gene matches: 16. The CDR3 spells CASSLGRGGPRPSTDTQYF. CDR3 in DNA: TGTGCCAGCAGTCTTGGGCGGGGGGGCCCCCGCCCTAGCACAGATACGCAGTATTTT.

Many counts were recorded for this clonotype. The J gene is TRBJ2-1, the V gene TRBV7-9; D possibly matches TRBD1 or TRBD2 (5 bases each). V was clipped by 4 bases and J by 8 bases, with 24 bases between them. CDR1 SEHNR and CDR2 FQNEAQ come from the germline V gene (reference sequence). The CDR3 consists of 17 residues. The CDR3 region has the DNA TGTGCCAGCAGCTCCCCCCTGGGACGCCCTGTCACGGATGAGCAGTTCTTC. Residues: CASSSPLGRPVTDEQFF.

In its sample, this clonotype ranks as medium-sized. This chain connects TRBV20-1 to TRBJ1-1, with TRBD1 matching 12 bases. CDR3 length: 15 amino acids. Per germline, CDR1 DFQATT and CDR2 SNEGSKA (reference sequence). V shed 0 bases, J shed 5 bases, and the junction held 4 bases outside the gene matches. The CDR3 spells CSARDPGQGATEAFF. The CDR3 bases are TGCAGTGCTAGAGACCCGGGACAGGGGGCGACTGAAGCTTTCTTT.

In its sample, this clonotype is medium-sized. The V gene is TRBV7-8, the J gene TRBJ2-1; the D gene is possibly TRBD2 (5 bases). CDR1 and CDR2 (germline): SGHVS, FQNEAQ. There are 16 residues in the CDR3. Trimming took off 1 base at V and 0 bases at J, with 10 bases between the two ends. The CDR3 here is CASSLEPGSSYNEQFF. For the CDR3, the DNA is TGTGCCAGCAGCTTAGAGCCGGGGAGCTCCTACAATGAGCAGTTCTTC.

Judged by abundance, this clonotype is medium-sized (0.01 to 0.1%). This rearrangement joins TRBV28 to TRBJ2-7; perhaps D is TRBD1 or TRBD2 (5 bases each). The CDR3 is made up of 16 amino acids. The V end lost 5 bases, the J end lost 7 bases, and 24 bases lay between the germline ends. Germline-derived CDR1 and CDR2 are MDHEN and SYDVKM. In DNA form, the CDR3 reads TGTGCCAGCAGTCCCCCGTCGGGGCCGCCGTATCGGGAGCAGTACTTC. Its protein is CASSPPSGPPYREQYF.

This clonotype is categorized as medium-sized (0.01 to 0.1%). This chain connects TRBV7-9 to TRBJ2-7, with 7 bases matching TRBD1. V was clipped by 1 base and J by 4 bases; unmatched bases: 7. The CDR3 covers 15 residues. Germline lookup yields CDR1 SEHNR and CDR2 FQNEAQ (reference sequence). The CDR3: CASSLDRTGNYEQYF. The CDR3 DNA reads as TGTGCCAGCAGCTTAGATAGGACAGGAAATTACGAGCAGTACTTC.

In its sample, this clonotype was seen many times. The V call is TRBV29-1, the J call TRBJ1-1; unclear D gene. The CDR3 is made up of 13 amino acids. Trimming left V 7 bases short and J 2 bases short, with 14 bases between. Per germline, CDR1 SQVTM and CDR2 ANQGSEA. The CDR3 nucleotides are TGCAGCGCCTGGTCGGGTGGTAACACTGAAGCTTTCTTT. Translation: CSAWSGGNTEAFF.